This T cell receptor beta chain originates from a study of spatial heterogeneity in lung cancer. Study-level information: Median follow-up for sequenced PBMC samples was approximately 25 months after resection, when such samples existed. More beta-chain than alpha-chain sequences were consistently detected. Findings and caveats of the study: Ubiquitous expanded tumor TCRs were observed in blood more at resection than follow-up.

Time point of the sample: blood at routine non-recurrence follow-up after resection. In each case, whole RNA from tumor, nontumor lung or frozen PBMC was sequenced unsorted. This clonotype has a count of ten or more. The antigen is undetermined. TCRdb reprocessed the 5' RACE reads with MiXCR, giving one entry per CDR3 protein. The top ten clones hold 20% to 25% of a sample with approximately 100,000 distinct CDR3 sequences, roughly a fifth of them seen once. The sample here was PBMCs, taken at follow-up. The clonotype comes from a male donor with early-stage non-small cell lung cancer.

The CDR3 DNA is TGTGCCTGGAAACAGGGATATGCGAACACCGGGGAGCTGTTTTTT. It yields the protein CAWKQGYANTGELFF. The V call is TRBV30, the J call TRBJ2-2; D perhaps matches TRBD1 (6 bases). The CDR3 sequence is 15 residues long. V was trimmed by 4 bases and J by 0 bases, leaving 12 bases between them. The germline gives CDR1 GTSNPN, CDR2 SVGIG (reference sequence).